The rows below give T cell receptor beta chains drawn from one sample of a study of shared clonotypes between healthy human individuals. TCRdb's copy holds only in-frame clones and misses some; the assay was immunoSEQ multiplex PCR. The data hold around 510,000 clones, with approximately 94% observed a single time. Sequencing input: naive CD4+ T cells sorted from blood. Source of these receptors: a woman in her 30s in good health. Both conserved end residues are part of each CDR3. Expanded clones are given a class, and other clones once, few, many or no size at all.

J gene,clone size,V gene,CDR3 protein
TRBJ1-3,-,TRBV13,CASSSRGRRNTIYF
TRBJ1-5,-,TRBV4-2,CASSPGQGDNQPQHF
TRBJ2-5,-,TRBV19,CASSMGPGRGTETQYF
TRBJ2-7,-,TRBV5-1,CASRRDTYYEQYF
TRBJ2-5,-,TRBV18,CASSPIGTGGETQYF
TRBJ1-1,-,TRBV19,CASKRPGGEAFF
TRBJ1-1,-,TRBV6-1,CASKKGNTEAFF
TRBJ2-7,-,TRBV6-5,CASSHRSGPYEQYF
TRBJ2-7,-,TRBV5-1,CASRFYSGSSYEQYF
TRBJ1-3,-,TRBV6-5,CASSYERPLGGNTIYF
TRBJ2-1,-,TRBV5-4,CASSTPSSGLAVNEQFF
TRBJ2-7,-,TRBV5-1,CASSPGTVSSYEQYF
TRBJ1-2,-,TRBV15,CATSVSGQGNGYTF
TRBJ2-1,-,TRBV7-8,CASSPYSGRINNEQFF
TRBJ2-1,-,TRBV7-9,CASTIGGLRVSSYNEQFF
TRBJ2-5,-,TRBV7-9,CASSPLGRTDPQETQYF
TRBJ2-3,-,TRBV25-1,CASSEFVLSTDTQYF
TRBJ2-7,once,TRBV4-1,CASSQAAGEQYF
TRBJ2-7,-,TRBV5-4,CASKGADNSYEQYF
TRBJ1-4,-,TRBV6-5,CASSAQGLGEKLFF
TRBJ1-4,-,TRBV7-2,CASSPRQPTNEKLFF
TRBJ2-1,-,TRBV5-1,CASALTTSAYNEQFF
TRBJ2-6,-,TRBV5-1,CASSFLELGGANVLTF
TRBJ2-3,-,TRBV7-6,CASSHMASGRASTDTQYF
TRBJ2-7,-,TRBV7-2,CASSLTSGGRSNEQYF
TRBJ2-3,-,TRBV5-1,CASSLDSTQYF
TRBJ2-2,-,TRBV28,CASSFPSANTGELFF
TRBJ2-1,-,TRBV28,CASSTGGGGPYNEQFF
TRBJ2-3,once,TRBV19,CASGNGADTDTQYF
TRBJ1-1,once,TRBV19,CASSPTVSNTEAFF
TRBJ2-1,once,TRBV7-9,CASSLVLFNEQFF
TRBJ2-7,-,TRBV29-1,CSVFLGLSYEQYF
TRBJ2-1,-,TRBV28,CASGTSGYNEQFF
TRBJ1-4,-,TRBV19,CASSTLIARQPKLFF
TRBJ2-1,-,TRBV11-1,CASSPGQGRSYNEQFF